A selection of T cell receptor beta chains follows, all from one sample in a study of shared clonotypes between healthy human individuals. Some clones are missing from TCRdb's copy, which holds only in-frame ones; the method was immunoSEQ multiplex PCR. The sample includes about 470,000 clones, about four fifths of them seen just once. The sample consisted of PBMCs. Receptors were obtained from a woman aged 40 to 50 in good health. Some clones in this sample may be carry-over from other donors' samples. CDR3s include the opening cysteine and the closing phenylalanine or tryptophan. The D gene is left open where the match is weak. Clone size appears in some rows only: once, few, many, or a class for an expanded clone.

clone_size	d_call	v_call	j_call	cdr3_nt	cdr3_aa
NA	NA	TRBV12-1	TRBJ2-1	TGTGCCAGCAGCTTTGTGGGACTAGCGGTTTACAATGAGCAGTTCTTC	CASSFVGLAVYNEQFF
NA	NA	TRBV19	TRBJ2-7	TGTGCCAGTAGTATAGAGGACGGACACGGCGAGCAGTACTTC	CASSIEDGHGEQYF
NA	TRBD2	TRBV28	TRBJ2-2	TGTGCCAGCAGTCTCACTGTGGGCGGGAGTATCACCGGGGAGCTGTTTTTT	CASSLTVGGSITGELFF
NA	NA	TRBV7-2	TRBJ2-5	TGTGCCAGCAGCTGGGCCCGGGGGCAGATGGAGACCCAGTACTTC	CASSWARGQMETQYF
NA	NA	TRBV5-4	TRBJ1-1	TGTGCCAGCAGCTTGGTCGGTAGTTTGAACACTGAAGCTTTCTTT	CASSLVGSLNTEAFF
NA	NA	TRBV6-1	TRBJ2-5	TGTGCCAGCAGCCAAGGACAGCTAGGAGAGACCCAGTACTTC	CASSQGQLGETQYF
few	TRBD1	TRBV19	TRBJ1-4	TGTGCCAGTAGTCCGGCGTACCCTACAGGGGGCGTAAATGAAAAACTGTTTTTT	CASSPAYPTGGVNEKLFF
few	TRBD2	TRBV4-3	TRBJ2-3	TGCGCCAGCAGCCAAGATTGGGCAAAGACTAGCGGGAGCACAGATACGCAGTATTTT	CASSQDWAKTSGSTDTQYF
NA	TRBD1	TRBV6-5	TRBJ1-4	TGTGCCAGCAGTTACCAGCAGGGACAGGGAGAAAAACTGTTTTTT	CASSYQQGQGEKLFF
NA	NA	TRBV4-1	TRBJ2-1	TGCGCCAGCAGCCAAGGGACTACTAACAATGAGCAGTTCTTC	CASSQGTTNNEQFF
NA	NA	TRBV6-4	TRBJ2-6	TGTGCCAGCAGTGAGAGAGAAAGCTCTGGGGCCAACGTCCTGACTTTC	CASSERESSGANVLTF
NA	NA	TRBV6-5	TRBJ1-2	TGTGCCAGCAGGGAAAGAGGCTATGGCTACACCTTC	CASRERGYGYTF
NA	NA	TRBV28	TRBJ2-7	TGTGCCAGCAGGATGGGGTTCTCGGGAGTTCGGGAGCAGTACTTC	CASRMGFSGVREQYF
NA	TRBD1	TRBV2	TRBJ2-1	TGTGCCAGCAGCACCGGGACAGGGAGTAATGAGCAGTTCTTC	CASSTGTGSNEQFF
NA	TRBD1	TRBV5-1	TRBJ2-7	TGCGCCAGCAGCTCCGGACAGGACCCCTACGAGCAGTACTTC	CASSSGQDPYEQYF
few	NA	TRBV5-1	TRBJ2-5	TGCGCCAGCAGCTTGACGCAAGAGACCCAGTACTTC	CASSLTQETQYF
NA	NA	TRBV5-1	TRBJ2-1	TGCGCCAGCAGCGAAAGACCCTCTGGGACGTACAATGAGCAGTTCTTC	CASSERPSGTYNEQFF
NA	NA	TRBV4-2	TRBJ2-3	TGTGCCAGCAGCAATAGGAGAGGGAGCACAGATACGCAGTATTTT	CASSNRRGSTDTQYF
NA	TRBD1	TRBV6-5	TRBJ2-7	TGTGCCAGCAGTGCTTCGAGACAGGGATACGAGCAGTACTTC	CASSASRQGYEQYF
NA	TRBD1	TRBV11-2	TRBJ2-7	TGTGCCAGCAGTTACGCCGGGACAGGGGTCCACGAGCAGTACTTC	CASSYAGTGVHEQYF
NA	TRBD2	TRBV5-1	TRBJ2-7	TGCGCCAGCAGCTTGGCCGGGCTAGCGGGACAGAACGAGCAGTACTTC	CASSLAGLAGQNEQYF
NA	NA	TRBV27	TRBJ2-6	TGTGCCAGCAGTTTAAAGTGGCCCGGGGCCAACGTCCTGACTTTC	CASSLKWPGANVLTF
few	TRBD1	TRBV6-4	TRBJ1-2	TGTGCCAGCAGTGACCAACCCGGGACAGGTTATGGCTACACCTTC	CASSDQPGTGYGYTF
NA	NA	TRBV28	TRBJ1-5	TGTGCCAGCAGTTCCGGGGGGGGAGGCAAGCCCCAGCATTTT	CASSSGGGGKPQHF
NA	TRBD2	TRBV29-1	TRBJ2-1	TGCAGCGTTGAAAGGGGATGGGAGGGCCGATTGAATGAGCAGTTCTTC	CSVERGWEGRLNEQFF
NA	NA	TRBV4-2	TRBJ2-2	TGTGCCAGCAGCCAAGATTGGAACACCGGGGAGCTGTTTTTT	CASSQDWNTGELFF
NA	TRBD2	TRBV4-3	TRBJ2-1	TGCGCCAGCAGCCAAGAATTCCAGCGGGGATACAATGAGCAGTTCTTC	CASSQEFQRGYNEQFF
NA	NA	TRBV6-6	TRBJ1-4	TGTGCCAGCACCTCATCCGGGACTTGGGAAAAACTGTTTTTT	CASTSSGTWEKLFF
once	NA	TRBV9	TRBJ2-3	TGTGCCAGCAGCGTAGCTGGCTCCACAGATACGCAGTATTTT	CASSVAGSTDTQYF
NA	TRBD2	TRBV5-4	TRBJ2-3	TGTGCCAGCAGCTTTGGACTAGCGGGCACAGATACGCAGTATTTT	CASSFGLAGTDTQYF
NA	NA	TRBV7-3	TRBJ2-1	TGTGCCAGCAGCCAAGGACAGTTCAACTACAATGAGCAGTTCTTC	CASSQGQFNYNEQFF
NA	NA	TRBV5-1	TRBJ2-7	TGCGCCAGCAGCTCACGGACAGAACCCTACGAGCAGTACTTC	CASSSRTEPYEQYF
once	NA	TRBV28	TRBJ2-3	TGTGCCAGCGGTCAGGGACCCACAGATACGCAGTATTTT	CASGQGPTDTQYF
NA	TRBD2	TRBV7-2	TRBJ2-1	TGTGCCATCACCAACCCTTCTAGCGGGAGGGCCGGTGAGCAGTTCTTC	CAITNPSSGRAGEQFF
NA	NA	TRBV10-3	TRBJ2-3	TGTGCCATCAGTGAGGTCGTCTTACCCACAGATACGCAGTATTTT	CAISEVVLPTDTQYF
NA	TRBD1	TRBV28	TRBJ2-7	TGTGCCAGCAAGGGCGCAGGACAGGGTCCCTACGAGCAGTACTTC	CASKGAGQGPYEQYF
NA	NA	TRBV29-1	TRBJ1-1	TGCAGCGGGGCGGACAGTGATGAAGCTTTCTTT	CSGADSDEAFF
NA	NA	TRBV6-1	TRBJ2-7	TGTGCCAGCAAGCCAGGGGTTGGGGGGAGCTACGAGCAGTACTTC	CASKPGVGGSYEQYF
NA	NA	TRBV2	TRBJ1-1	TGTGCCAGCAGTGGTAGGGGGATCGCTGAAGCTTTCTTT	CASSGRGIAEAFF
few	TRBD2	TRBV9	TRBJ2-2	TGTGCCAGCAGCTTAGGACTAGTGGTCGGGGAGCTGTTTTTT	CASSLGLVVGELFF
NA	NA	TRBV5-1	TRBJ2-2	TGCGCCAGCAGCTTAAGTCAGGGCGGGGCCACCGGGGAGCTGTTTTTT	CASSLSQGGATGELFF